This TCR beta chain was documented in a study of blood T cell repertoires in COVID-19. Sequencing was performed with immunoSEQ multiplex PCR; in TCRdb, only in-frame clones are kept and a portion is missing. The sample consists of some 76,000 clones, approximately 78% of them appearing once. With V trimmed by 6 bases and J by 5 bases, 3 bases remained unmatched. The germline CDR1 and CDR2 sequences are MNHEY and SVGAGI. This CDR3 spans 12 amino acids. The receptor was isolated from a human donor in a cohort sampled during active COVID-19. The chain carries TRBV6-5 and TRBJ1-1; 7 nucleotides align to TRBD1. Sequencing used peripheral blood. The CDR3 nucleotides read TGTGCCAGCAGGGGACAGTGGACTGAAGCTTTCTTT. It is translated as CASRGQWTEAFF.